A single sample is the source of the 28 T cell receptor beta chains below, sequenced in a study of early T cells in non-severe SARS-CoV-2 infection (dated by TCRdb to the early 2020s). Receptor libraries were prepared by 5' RACE. The listed sequencing device is NextSeq 500. The public reads were quality trimmed at Q25 with fastp and then assembled into clones with MiXCR by TCRdb, keeping productive beta chains. Identical CDR3 proteins give one entry, which carries the most common genes and DNA. This sample lists fewer than 60,000 distinct CDR3 sequences; approximately 10% were detected once. Of the sample, 4.2% is held by the ten largest clones. Material: whole blood. The receptors stem from an adult who was a healthcare worker with PCR-confirmed SARS-CoV-2 infection or an uninfected control (not recorded which).

The chain uses TRBV5-8 and TRBJ2-2, with D maybe TRBD1 (6 bases). The length of the CDR3 is 13 residues. V was pared by 1 base and J by 6 bases, with 7 bases between. Germline V gene data show CDR1 as SGHTS and CDR2 as YDEGEE. The CDR3, as DNA: TGTGCCAGCAGCTTGAACAGGGCCGGGGAGCTGTTTTTT. This sequence encodes CASSLNRAGELFF.

The J gene is TRBJ2-7, the V gene TRBV4-3; 7 nucleotides agree with TRBD2. The CDR3 contains 16 residues. Germline CDR1 and CDR2: LGHNA and YSLEER. V dropped 0 bases and J dropped 3; count of bases not matched to a gene: 8. CDR3 amino acids: CASSQDAASGNYEQYF. For the CDR3, the DNA is TGCGCCAGCAGCCAAGATGCGGCTAGCGGCAACTACGAGCAGTACTTC.

This clonotype was counted a few times. The J gene is TRBJ2-1, the V gene TRBV20-1; perhaps TRBD2 as D (6 bases). Trimming shortened V by 6 bases and J by 0 bases, and 12 bases separated the two germline ends. Germline V lookup: CDR1 DFQATT, CDR2 SNEGSKA (reference sequence). This CDR3 region has 14 residues. The CDR3, as DNA: TGCAGTGCCCAGGGAGGAGCCTCCTACAATGAGCAGTTCTTC. This encodes CSAQGGASYNEQFF.

This clonotype was detected ten times or more. This chain connects TRBV11-2 to TRBJ2-3; 7 bases agree with TRBD1. The CDR3 runs to 16 residues. Germline trimming cut 1 base from V and 0 bases from J; bases unmatched to any gene: 4. Germline V gene data show CDR1 as SGHAT and CDR2 as FQNNGV. The CDR3 DNA reads TGTGCCAGCAGCTTAGGACGGGGACAGAGCACAGATACGCAGTATTTT. Protein sequence: CASSLGRGQSTDTQYF.

This clonotype was seen only a few times. The chain carries TRBV5-6 and TRBJ1-2; weak D call: TRBD1 (5 bases). Germline CDR1 SGHDT, CDR2 YYEEEE. The CDR3 is 13 residues long. Trimming pared 0 bases from V and 12 bases from J, leaving 15 bases between. CDR3 DNA: TGTGCCAGCAGCTTGGCGGAGAGGGGCGGAAACACCTTC. This gives the protein CASSLAERGGNTF.

This clonotype occurred many times. V and J are TRBV12-3 or TRBV12-4 and TRBJ1-4; no firm D call. The germline V and J ends were trimmed by 7 bases and 3 bases, with 18 bases remaining between them. The CDR3 is 16 residues long. CDR3 amino acids: CASNPGAISSNEKLFF. In DNA form, the CDR3 reads TGTGCCAGCAACCCCGGAGCGATCTCATCTAATGAAAAACTGTTTTTT.

This clonotype has a count of ten or more. The CDR3 sequence: CASSLSSKGSNQPQHF. The CDR3 DNA is TGTGCCAGCAGTTTATCTTCTAAAGGGAGCAATCAGCCCCAGCATTTT. This chain joins TRBV12-3 or TRBV12-4 and TRBJ1-5; the D is unclear. Trimming left V 2 bases short and J 1 base short, with 12 bases between. CDR3 length equals 16 residues.

At least ten counts were recorded for this clonotype. The chain uses TRBV19 and TRBJ2-6; 7 positions match TRBD1. V lost 5 bases, J lost 4 bases, and 8 bases stayed unmatched. Germline V gene data show CDR1 as LNHDA and CDR2 as SQIVND (reference sequence). The CDR3 spans 16 residues. The CDR3 reads CASSLRGGAGANVLTF. CDR3 nucleotide sequence: TGTGCCAGTAGTTTAAGAGGGGGCGCCGGGGCCAACGTCCTGACTTTC.

This clonotype has a count of ten or more. J is TRBJ2-2 and V is TRBV15, with TRBD2 matching over 8 bases. CDR1 and CDR2 (germline): LNHNV, YYDKDF (reference sequence). Germline trimming cut 0 bases from V and 5 bases from J; bases unmatched to any gene: 8. The CDR3 loop spans 17 amino acids. The CDR3 loop reads CATSREGAGVRTGELFF. As DNA, the CDR3 is TGTGCCACCAGCAGAGAAGGAGCGGGAGTTCGTACCGGGGAGCTGTTTTTT.

This clonotype was detected ten times or more. This sequence joins TRBV29-1 and TRBJ2-7; D possibly corresponds to TRBD1 (5 bases). V dropped 6 bases and J dropped 5 bases, with 11 bases sitting between them. The CDR3 has 11 residues. CDR1 is SQVTM, CDR2 ANQGSEA, per germline. The CDR3 sequence: CSVTKQDEQYF. In nucleotides, the CDR3 is TGCAGCGTAACCAAACAGGACGAGCAGTACTTC.

Ten or more counts support this clonotype. The chain links TRBV15 to TRBJ2-3; either TRBD1 or TRBD2 may fit D (7 bases each). Looked up from germline, CDR1 is LNHNV and CDR2 is YYDKDF (reference sequence). There are 15 residues in the CDR3. V lost 8 bases and J 4 bases, leaving 19 bases between the germline ends. CDR3 sequence reads: CATAGERGRADTQYF. The CDR3 nucleotides read TGTGCCACCGCGGGGGAGAGGGGGCGAGCAGATACGCAGTATTTT.

Many counts were recorded for this clonotype. This sequence joins TRBV7-2 and TRBJ1-1; 8 bases match TRBD1. The germline V gene encodes CDR1 SGHTA and CDR2 FQGNSA. This CDR3 has 14 residues. The V gene end was trimmed by 7 bases and the J gene end by 6 bases; junction bases not matched to a gene: 10. This CDR3 is CASTQGQATPEAFF. DNA of the CDR3: TGTGCCAGCACTCAGGGACAGGCGACTCCTGAAGCTTTCTTT.

This clonotype came up many times. This chain joins TRBV4-2 and TRBJ2-3; possible D gene TRBD1, 6 bases. The CDR3 length is 14 residues. Germline values: CDR1 LGHNA, CDR2 YNFKEQ. Between the trimmed V and J ends, which lost 2 bases and 1 base, there was a span of 7 bases. The CDR3 region has the DNA TGTGCCAGCAGCCAAAGACAGGGCACAGATACGCAGTATTTT. Encoded protein: CASSQRQGTDTQYF.

This clonotype was seen ten or more times. The chain has TRBV20-1 and TRBJ2-1, with a possible D match to TRBD1 (6 bases). This CDR3 has 14 amino acids. V was shortened by 3 bases and J by 0 bases, with 9 bases between the two germline ends. CDR1 and CDR2 (germline): DFQATT, SNEGSKA (reference sequence). As DNA, the CDR3 is TGCAGTGCTAGCCCGGACAGCTCCTACAATGAGCAGTTCTTC. Translating gives CSASPDSSYNEQFF.

This clonotype was seen at least ten times. This sequence joins TRBV29-1 and TRBJ1-2; no reliable D call. V shed 5 bases and J shed 3 bases, with 4 bases lying between them. This CDR3 region has 10 residues. Germline values: CDR1 SQVTM, CDR2 ANQGSEA. The CDR3 DNA is TGCAGCGTTTTTGACTATGGCTACACCTTC. It codes for CSVFDYGYTF. The variable domain in full, with the rest retrieved from reference TRBV29-1 and TRBJ1-2, is SAVISQKPSRDICQRGTSLTIQCQVDSQVTMMFWYRQQPGQSLTLIATANQGSEATYESGFVIDKFPISRPNLTFSTLTVSNMSPEDSSIYLCSVFDYGYTFGSGTRLTVV.

This clonotype was counted ten times or more. The chain employs TRBV7-8 and TRBJ2-7; the D is unclear. Germline V gene data show CDR1 as SGHVS and CDR2 as FQNEAQ. The length of the CDR3 is 12 residues. V was clipped by 5 bases and J by 6 bases, with 11 bases between them. CDR3 DNA sequence: TGTGCCAGCAGCCTCGGAACCCGCGAGCAGTACTTC. Translating gives CASSLGTREQYF.

With regard to this clonotype: Possible read error: a much larger clone is one base away. CDR3 DNA sequence: TGTGCCAGCAGCCAGACAGGGGCCGGGGACTACACCTTC. This sequence encodes CASSQTGAGDYTF. The chain has TRBV11-2 and TRBJ1-2; 8 nucleotides agree with TRBD1. CDR1 SGHAT and CDR2 FQNNGV come from the germline V gene. The CDR3 runs 13 residues. Trimming at V came to 5 bases and at J to 10 bases, leaving 9 bases not matched to a gene.

At least ten counts were recorded for this clonotype. V usage is TRBV4-1 and J usage is TRBJ1-4; TRBD1 is a possible D gene (6 bases). V lost 0 bases and J 8 bases, leaving 13 bases between the germline ends. Germline V lookup: CDR1 MGHRA, CDR2 YSYEKL. This CDR3 spans 15 amino acids. The CDR3, as DNA: TGCGCCAGCAGCCAAGAGTCCAGGGACAAGGAAAAACTGTTTTTT. It translates to CASSQESRDKEKLFF.

This clonotype was observed at least ten times. The rearrangement uses TRBV7-2 and TRBJ2-1, with 10 bases that match TRBD2. This CDR3 has 16 residues. V shed 2 bases and J 8 bases; nucleotides not matched to a gene: 9. Germline CDR1 and CDR2: SGHTA and FQGNSA. The chain's CDR3 is CASSLSGRVLFDEQFF. The CDR3 region has the DNA TGTGCCAGCAGCTTAAGCGGGAGGGTTTTGTTTGATGAGCAGTTCTTC.

This clonotype was observed many times. The chain carries TRBV7-8 and TRBJ1-5; 8 nucleotides align to TRBD1. The germline CDR1 and CDR2 sequences are SGHVS and FQNEAQ. V lost 4 bases, J lost 6 bases, and 8 bases stayed unmatched. The CDR3 runs 15 residues. This CDR3 is CASSSGQGRSQPQHF. The CDR3 DNA reads as TGTGCCAGCAGCTCAGGACAGGGCCGTAGTCAGCCCCAGCATTTT.

This clonotype was observed a handful of times. V usage is TRBV30 and J usage is TRBJ2-3, with 7 bases that match TRBD2. J lost 1 base, V lost 0 bases, and 1 base had no gene match. CDR1 is GTSNPN and CDR2 is SVGIG in the germline V gene (reference sequence). The CDR3 contains 14 residues. CDR3 nucleotide sequence: TGTGCCTGGAGTGTGGGAGGGGGCACAGATACGCAGTATTTT. Amino acid sequence: CAWSVGGGTDTQYF.

This clonotype has a count of ten or more. The chain links TRBV7-2 to TRBJ2-7; 7 nucleotides match TRBD2. After removal of 3 bases from V and 2 bases from J, the junction contained 7 bases not matched to a gene. This CDR3 contains 15 residues. Germline-derived CDR1 and CDR2 are SGHTA and FQGNSA. This CDR3 is CASSFLAGETYEQYF. The CDR3 DNA reads TGTGCCAGCAGCTTCTTGGCGGGAGAGACCTACGAGCAGTACTTC.

This clonotype was seen repeatedly, ten times or more. The rearrangement uses TRBV3-1 and TRBJ1-4; D gene unclear. This CDR3 is built from 18 residues. V was pared by 1 base and J by 0 bases, with 15 bases between. Germline lookup yields CDR1 LGHDT and CDR2 YNNKEL (reference sequence). Written as DNA, the CDR3 is TGTGCCAGCAGCCAAGGGGCCACCGCATTCTCAACTAATGAAAAACTGTTTTTT. Encoded protein: CASSQGATAFSTNEKLFF.

This clonotype occurred many times. The chain has TRBV7-3 and TRBJ2-2; no definite D call. Trimming took off 1 base at V and 7 bases at J, with 7 bases between the two ends. The germline gives CDR1 SGHTA, CDR2 FQGTGA. The CDR3 has 13 amino acids. For the CDR3, the DNA is TGTGCCAGCAGCTTAATGTGGGACGGGGAGCTGTTTTTT. Translation: CASSLMWDGELFF.

This clonotype was counted ten times or more. This rearrangement joins TRBV18 to TRBJ2-7, with unresolved D. Germline V CDR1 and CDR2: KGHSH, LQKENI. Trimming cost V 2 bases and J 1 base, with 3 bases left between them. The CDR3 consists of 12 residues. Here the CDR3 DNA reads TGTGCCAGCTCACCAGGGTCCTACGAGCAGTACTTC. Translated, it gives CASSPGSYEQYF.

This rearrangement joins TRBV11-3 to TRBJ2-3; TRBD2 agrees at 8 bases. CDR3 length equals 14 residues. Germline assignment: CDR1 SGHNT and CDR2 YENEEA. Germline trimming cut 4 bases from V and 6 bases from J; bases unmatched to any gene: 6. The CDR3 loop reads CASSSRTSMDTQYF. DNA for the CDR3: TGTGCCAGCAGCTCCCGGACTAGCATGGATACGCAGTATTTT.

This clonotype was seen at least ten times. The chain recombines TRBV11-2 with TRBJ2-2; D may correspond to TRBD1 or TRBD2 (6 bases each). This CDR3 comprises 14 residues. Per the germline V gene, CDR1 is SGHAT and CDR2 is FQNNGV. The V end lost 5 bases, the J end lost 7 bases, and 14 bases lay between the germline ends. The CDR3 coding sequence is TGTGCCAGCAGCCAAATACAGGGAGGCGGGGAGCTGTTTTTT. It encodes CASSQIQGGGELFF.

This clonotype came up many times. The chain couples TRBV29-1 to TRBJ1-2; perhaps TRBD1 as D (5 bases). Between the trimmed V and J ends, which lost 3 bases and 6 bases, there was a span of 5 bases. CDR1 and CDR2 from the germline V gene are SQVTM and ANQGSEA. This CDR3 is 10 amino acids long. The CDR3 here is CSVDRDGYTF. For the CDR3, the DNA is TGCAGCGTTGACAGGGATGGCTACACCTTC.